The present T cell receptor (beta chain) was sequenced within a study of T cell repertoires in cytomegalovirus infection. In the study overall: A matching HLA type, together with CMV infection, was signaled by public TCR beta signatures. Whole-study findings and limits: In two of eight donors, the top clonotype was HLA-C-restricted CMV-specific.

As concerns this clonotype: Its matching antigen is unknown.

This CDR3 has 14 residues. V shed 10 bases and J 2 bases; nucleotides not matched to a gene: 11. CDR1 is SNHLY, CDR2 FYNNEI, per germline. Each CDR3 protein gets one entry after TCRdb re-called the reads with MiXCR. The data hold 600,000 to 800,000 distinct CDR3 sequences, with less than 25% observed a single time. The clonotype was recovered from a human donor in good health (CMV status not recorded). Some clones in this sample may be carry-over from other donors' samples. The specimen was CD8+ T cells from PBMCs. The chain carries TRBV2 and TRBJ2-7; 7 bases line up with TRBD1. Written as DNA, the CDR3 is TGTGCCAACAGAGCAGACAGGGCCCCCTACGAGCAGTACTTC. Protein sequence: CANRADRAPYEQYF.